A selection of T cell receptor beta chains follows, all from one sample in a study of PD-L1 blockade in urothelial cancer. Here immunoSEQ multiplex PCR was the method, and the copy in TCRdb shows in-frame clones only, minus some. The sample has nearly 35,000 clones; over 75% are singletons. The sequences come from PBMCs, collected around atezolizumab (anti-PD-L1) treatment. Every receptor here comes from a man in his 60s with urothelial cancer. The CDR3 runs from the conserved cysteine through the conserved F or W. D genes are given only for firm matches. A clone size is listed for some rows: how often the clone was seen (once, few, many), or a class if it is expanded.

J gene,D gene,clone size,V gene,CDR3 protein,CDR3 DNA
TRBJ2-1,NA,NA,TRBV2,CASSVIGTRGNEQFF,TGTGCCAGCAGTGTGATTGGGACAAGGGGCAATGAGCAGTTCTTC
TRBJ1-2,TRBD1,NA,TRBV9,CASSPGGTGGYGYTF,TGTGCCAGCAGCCCCGGGGGGACAGGGGGTTATGGCTACACCTTC
TRBJ1-1,TRBD1,few,TRBV5-1,CASSLRRQGLGNTEAFF,TGCGCCAGCAGCTTGAGGAGACAGGGGTTGGGGAACACTGAAGCTTTCTTT
TRBJ2-1,TRBD2,NA,TRBV29-1,CSVDRAGGPNEQFF,TGCAGCGTTGATAGGGCGGGAGGGCCCAATGAGCAGTTCTTC
TRBJ2-7,TRBD2,NA,TRBV30,CARKAGSSYEQYF,TGTGCCAGGAAAGCGGGGAGCTCCTACGAGCAGTACTTC
TRBJ2-3,TRBD1,NA,TRBV9,CASSAGGQGRADTQYF,TGTGCCAGCAGCGCCGGCGGACAGGGGCGGGCAGATACGCAGTATTTT
TRBJ2-7,TRBD1,medium-sized,TRBV5-4,CASSSDRGSYEQYF,TGTGCCAGCAGCTCGGACAGGGGCAGTTACGAGCAGTACTTC
TRBJ2-2,TRBD2,NA,TRBV27,CASINGLASNTGELFF,TGTGCCAGCATCAATGGACTAGCGTCGAACACCGGGGAGCTGTTTTTT
TRBJ2-7,NA,once,TRBV6-1,CASSDRPGEQYF,TGTGCCAGCAGTGACAGGCCCGGCGAGCAGTACTTC
TRBJ2-7,TRBD2,NA,TRBV6-6,CASREPGLAGGEQYF,TGTGCCAGCAGAGAGCCGGGACTAGCGGGAGGCGAGCAGTACTTC
TRBJ2-3,TRBD2,once,TRBV5-4,CASSLDPSGSTDTQYF,TGTGCCAGCAGCTTGGATCCTAGCGGAAGCACAGATACGCAGTATTTT
TRBJ2-7,TRBD2,NA,TRBV9,CASSVGISGSPYEQYF,TGTGCCAGCAGCGTAGGGATTAGCGGGAGCCCCTACGAGCAGTACTTC
TRBJ1-2,NA,NA,TRBV5-4,CASSLAQRGNYGYTF,TGTGCCAGCAGCTTGGCCCAAAGGGGGAACTATGGCTACACCTTC
TRBJ2-2,NA,NA,TRBV4-3,CASSQEPAAGELFF,TGCGCCAGCAGCCAAGAGCCAGCGGCCGGGGAGCTGTTTTTT
TRBJ1-4,TRBD1,NA,TRBV5-4,CASQPDPGQTNEKLFF,TGTGCCAGCCAACCTGACCCGGGACAGACTAATGAAAAACTGTTTTTT
TRBJ2-7,TRBD1,NA,TRBV2,CASSLNMGQARGEQYF,TGTGCCAGCAGCCTAAATATGGGACAGGCTAGGGGCGAGCAGTACTTC
TRBJ1-2,TRBD1,NA,TRBV10-2,CASSDRGRQAFRGYTF,TGCGCCAGCAGTGATAGGGGGCGTCAGGCTTTCCGGGGCTACACCTTC
TRBJ2-7,TRBD2,NA,TRBV2,CASSVWLAGVQQYF,TGTGCCAGCAGTGTTTGGCTAGCGGGAGTACAGCAGTACTTC
TRBJ2-3,TRBD2,NA,TRBV6-1,CAGAAGTSVTDTQYF,TGTGCCGGCGCGGCCGGGACTAGCGTCACAGATACGCAGTATTTT
TRBJ1-1,NA,NA,TRBV5-1,CASSSALRTVQQNTEAFF,TGCGCCAGCAGCAGCGCATTACGGACAGTCCAGCAAAACACTGAAGCTTTCTTT
TRBJ1-1,NA,NA,TRBV27,CASSSTGTEAFF,TGTGCCAGCAGTTCAACAGGCACTGAAGCTTTCTTT
TRBJ2-7,TRBD1,NA,TRBV7-9,CASRSGQPSSYEQYF,TGTGCCAGCAGGTCGGGACAGCCGAGCTCCTACGAGCAGTACTTC
TRBJ1-5,NA,NA,TRBV7-8,CASSAPGNQPQHF,TGTGCCAGCAGCGCGCCCGGCAATCAGCCCCAGCATTTT
TRBJ2-5,NA,NA,TRBV5-6,CASSLGTLPGSQETQYF,TGTGCCAGCAGCTTGGGGACCTTACCAGGGTCCCAAGAGACCCAGTACTTC
TRBJ1-2,TRBD1,NA,TRBV30,CAWSVGQGEYYGYTF,TGTGCCTGGAGTGTAGGGCAGGGGGAATACTATGGCTACACCTTC
TRBJ2-1,NA,NA,TRBV28,CASSWYSGQFF,TGTGCCAGCAGTTGGTACAGCGGACAGTTCTTC
TRBJ1-1,NA,NA,TRBV2,CASSVQPRGTEAFF,TGTGCCAGCAGCGTTCAGCCCAGGGGTACTGAAGCTTTCTTT
TRBJ2-1,NA,NA,TRBV2,CASRRTDEQFF,TGTGCCAGCAGACGCACAGATGAGCAGTTCTTC
TRBJ1-2,NA,NA,TRBV28,CASSYLNYGYTF,TGTGCCAGCTCCTACCTAAACTATGGCTACACCTTC
TRBJ2-2,TRBD2,NA,TRBV2,CASKLAGANTGELFF,TGTGCCAGCAAGTTAGCGGGTGCGAACACCGGGGAGCTGTTTTTT
TRBJ2-2,NA,NA,TRBV7-7,CASKEGSDTGELFF,TGTGCTAGCAAGGAGGGGAGCGACACCGGGGAGCTGTTTTTT
TRBJ2-2,NA,few,TRBV7-2,CASSTLGAGELFF,TGTGCCAGCAGCACCCTAGGGGCCGGGGAGCTGTTTTTT
TRBJ2-3,NA,NA,TRBV21-1,CASSKDGTVTDTQYF,TGTGCCAGCAGCAAGGATGGGACAGTCACAGATACGCAGTATTTT
TRBJ1-1,NA,once,TRBV7-2,CASSPWTAGLMNTEAFF,TGTGCCAGCAGCCCATGGACCGCGGGACTTATGAACACTGAAGCTTTCTTT
TRBJ1-3,TRBD1,once,TRBV7-8,CASSLGTSGQGARGNTIYF,TGTGCCAGCAGCTTAGGTACAAGTGGACAGGGGGCTCGTGGAAACACCATATATTTT
TRBJ2-3,TRBD2,NA,TRBV28,CASSPLSGRGTDTQYF,TGTGCCAGCAGCCCCCTTAGCGGGAGGGGAACAGATACGCAGTATTTT
TRBJ2-3,TRBD1,NA,TRBV30,CAWSGQGSRTDTQYF,TGTGCCTGGAGCGGACAGGGTAGTAGGACAGATACGCAGTATTTT
TRBJ1-2,TRBD1,NA,TRBV7-9,CASSLGTASWIYGYTF,TGTGCCAGCAGCCTAGGGACAGCCTCGTGGATCTATGGCTACACCTTC
TRBJ2-7,NA,NA,TRBV28,CASSSGGGTYEQYF,TGTGCCAGCAGTTCGGGGGGCGGAACCTACGAGCAGTACTTC
TRBJ2-7,TRBD1,NA,TRBV18,CASSPPDRADSYEQYF,TGTGCCAGCTCACCACCGGACAGGGCCGACTCCTACGAGCAGTACTTC
TRBJ2-1,TRBD2,NA,TRBV6-5,CASIKAGGYNEQFF,TGTGCCAGCATCAAAGCGGGAGGCTACAATGAGCAGTTCTTC
TRBJ2-3,TRBD2,once,TRBV5-1,CASSLAAGDADTQYF,TGCGCCAGCAGCTTGGCAGCGGGAGACGCAGATACGCAGTATTTT
TRBJ2-7,NA,once,TRBV4-1,CASSQIDPGSYEQYF,TGCGCCAGCAGCCAAATTGATCCAGGCTCCTACGAGCAGTACTTC